Sequencing of this TCR beta chain was carried out in a study of cytomegalovirus exposure and HLA in healthy donors. Study conclusions and caveats: One later analysis, an examination of the 120 or so validation repertoires, found that first-cohort TCR clusters tended to co-occur in them. It was about 180 TCR beta chains that were listed as cytomegalovirus-associated. Reports showed the classifier diagnosing cytomegalovirus status with high specificity and sensitivity.

The V gene's germline CDR1 is SNHLY and CDR2 FYNNEI. The CDR3 consists of 17 residues. Trimming shortened V by 4 bases and J by 6 bases, and 21 bases separated the two germline ends. This clone was detected once. Its antigen is unknown. Sequenced by immunoSEQ multiplex PCR; TCRdb stores in-frame clones only, minus some. The sample consists of 150,000 to 200,000 clones, about 85% of them appearing once. The sequencing sample was made of PBMCs. The sequence derives from a man aged 18 to 35 in good health and CMV-seropositive. The rearrangement uses TRBV2 and TRBJ1-4; D possibly corresponds to TRBD1 (5 bases). CDR3: CASSAQGTNVGDEKLFF. For the CDR3, the DNA is TGTGCCAGCAGTGCCCAGGGTACTAATGTTGGGGATGAAAAACTGTTTTTT.